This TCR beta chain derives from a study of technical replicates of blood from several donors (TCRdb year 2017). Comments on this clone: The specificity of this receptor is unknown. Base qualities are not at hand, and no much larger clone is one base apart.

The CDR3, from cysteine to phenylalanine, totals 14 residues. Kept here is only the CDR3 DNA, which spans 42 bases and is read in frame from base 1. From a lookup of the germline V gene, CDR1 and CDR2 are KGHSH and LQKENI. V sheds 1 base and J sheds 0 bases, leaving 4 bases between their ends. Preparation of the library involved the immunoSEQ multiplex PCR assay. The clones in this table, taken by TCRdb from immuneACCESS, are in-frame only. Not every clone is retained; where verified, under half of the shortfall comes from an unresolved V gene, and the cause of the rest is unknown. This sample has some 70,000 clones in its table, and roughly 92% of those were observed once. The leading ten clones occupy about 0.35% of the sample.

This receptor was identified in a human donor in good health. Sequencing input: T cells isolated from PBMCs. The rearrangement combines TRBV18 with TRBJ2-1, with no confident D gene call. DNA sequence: TGTGCCAGCTCACCACAACACTCCTACAATGAGCAGTTCTTC. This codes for CASSPQHSYNEQFF.